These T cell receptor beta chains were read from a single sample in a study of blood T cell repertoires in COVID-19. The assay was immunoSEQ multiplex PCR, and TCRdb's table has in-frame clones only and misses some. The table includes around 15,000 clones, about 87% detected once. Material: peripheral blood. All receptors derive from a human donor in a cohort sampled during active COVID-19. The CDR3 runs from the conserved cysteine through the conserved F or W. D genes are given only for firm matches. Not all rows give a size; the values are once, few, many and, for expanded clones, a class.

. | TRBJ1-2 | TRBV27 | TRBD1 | CASSHNRGSPNYGYTF | TGTGCCAGCAGTCACAACAGGGGTTCGCCCAACTATGGCTACACCTTC
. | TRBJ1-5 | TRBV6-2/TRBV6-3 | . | CASSYEHPVPQHF | TGTGCCAGCAGTTACGAACACCCTGTTCCCCAGCATTTT
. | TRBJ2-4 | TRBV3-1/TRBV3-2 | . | CASSQDREACQYF | TGTGCCAGCAGCCAAGACAGGGAGGCTTGTCAGTACTTC
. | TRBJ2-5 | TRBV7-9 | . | CASSYYDSQETQYF | TGTGCCAGCAGCTATTACGACTCCCAAGAGACCCAGTACTTC
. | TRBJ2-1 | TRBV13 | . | CASSPNVGVVNNEQFF | TGTGCCAGCAGCCCAAACGTCGGAGTCGTCAACAATGAGCAGTTCTTC
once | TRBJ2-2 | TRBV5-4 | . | CASSLFGPDSWNTGELFF | TGTGCCAGCAGCTTGTTCGGCCCGGACTCCTGGAACACCGGGGAGCTGTTTTTT
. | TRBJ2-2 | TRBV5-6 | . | CASSLVEGVRAGELFF | TGTGCCAGCAGCTTGGTTGAGGGAGTTAGGGCCGGGGAGCTGTTTTTT
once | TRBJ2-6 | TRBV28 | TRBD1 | CASSFGGTGIAGANVLTF | TGTGCCAGCAGTTTTGGTGGGACAGGCATCGCCGGGGCCAACGTCCTGACTTTC
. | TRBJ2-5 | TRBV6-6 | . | CASSYVAGAQETQYF | TGTGCCAGCAGTTACGTGGCAGGGGCTCAAGAGACCCAGTACTTC
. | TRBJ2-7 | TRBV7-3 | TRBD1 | CASSLGTAAEQYF | TGTGCCAGCAGCCTAGGGACAGCGGCCGAGCAGTACTTC
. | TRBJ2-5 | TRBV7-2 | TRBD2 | CASSPAGGPETQYF | TGTGCCAGCAGCCCGGCGGGGGGGCCGGAGACCCAGTACTTC
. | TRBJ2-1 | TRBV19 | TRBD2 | CASSIGTSGEGTRAEQFF | TGTGCCAGTAGTATTGGGACTAGCGGGGAAGGGACCCGTGCTGAGCAGTTCTTC
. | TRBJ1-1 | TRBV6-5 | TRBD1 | CAGGQVMNTEAFF | TGTGCCGGAGGACAGGTGATGAACACTGAAGCTTTCTTT
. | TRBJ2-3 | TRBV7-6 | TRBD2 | CASGGGTTDTQYF | TGTGCCAGCGGCGGGGGGACCACAGATACGCAGTATTTT
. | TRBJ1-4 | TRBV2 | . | CASSEVGATNEKLFF | TGTGCCAGCAGTGAGGTTGGAGCAACTAATGAAAAACTGTTTTTT
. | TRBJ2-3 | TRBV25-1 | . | CASSETWTVTDTQYF | TGTGCCAGCAGTGAAACCTGGACAGTCACAGATACGCAGTATTTT
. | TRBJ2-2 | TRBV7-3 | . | CASSLSMGRNGELFF | TGTGCCAGCAGCTTATCGATGGGGCGAAACGGGGAGCTGTTTTTT
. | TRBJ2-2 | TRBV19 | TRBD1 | CASSSGQGAAGELFF | TGTGCCAGTAGCTCCGGACAGGGGGCGGCCGGGGAGCTGTTTTTT
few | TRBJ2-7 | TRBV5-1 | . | CASSRLGGGTSYEQYF | TGCGCCAGCAGCCGGTTGGGAGGGGGGACCTCCTACGAGCAGTACTTC
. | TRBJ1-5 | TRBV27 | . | CASSLGGLVNQPQHF | TGTGCCAGCAGTTTGGGGGGGCTGGTTAATCAGCCCCAGCATTTT
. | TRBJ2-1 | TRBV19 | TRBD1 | CASSPGTGNGNEQFF | TGTGCCAGTAGTCCCGGGACAGGGAACGGGAATGAGCAGTTCTTC
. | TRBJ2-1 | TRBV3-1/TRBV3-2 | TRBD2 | CASSQDSAGGIREQFF | TGTGCCAGCAGCCAAGATTCTGCGGGGGGTATCCGCGAGCAGTTCTTC
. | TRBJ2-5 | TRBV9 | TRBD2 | CASSATSGGGETQYF | TGTGCCAGCAGCGCGACTAGCGGGGGAGGAGAGACCCAGTACTTC
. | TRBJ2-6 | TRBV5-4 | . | CASSFSSGANVLTF | TGTGCCAGCAGCTTCTCCTCTGGGGCCAACGTCCTGACTTTC
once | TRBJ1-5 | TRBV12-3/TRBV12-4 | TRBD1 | CASSDRGQPQHF | TGTGCCAGCAGCGACAGGGGTCAGCCCCAGCATTTT
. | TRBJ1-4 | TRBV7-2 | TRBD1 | CASSPVTGDNEKLFF | TGTGCCAGCAGCCCCGTGACAGGGGATAATGAAAAACTGTTTTTT
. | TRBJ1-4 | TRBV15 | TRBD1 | CATSRDRVSEKLFF | TGTGCCACCAGCCGGGACAGGGTTTCCGAAAAACTGTTTTTT
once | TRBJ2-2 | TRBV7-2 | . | CASSLYRNTGELFF | TGTGCCAGCAGCTTATACAGGAACACCGGGGAGCTGTTTTTT
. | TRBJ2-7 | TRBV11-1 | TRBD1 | CASSLRTGIYEQYF | TGTGCCAGCAGCCTCAGGACAGGGATCTACGAGCAGTACTTC
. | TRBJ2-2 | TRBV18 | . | CASSPGATGNTGELFF | TGTGCCAGCTCACCAGGGGCTACAGGGAACACCGGGGAGCTGTTTTTT
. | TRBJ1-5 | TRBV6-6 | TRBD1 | CASTPGQGLRNQPQHF | TGTGCCAGCACCCCGGGACAGGGGCTTCGTAATCAGCCCCAGCATTTT
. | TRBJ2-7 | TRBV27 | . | CASSPRPPISYEQYF | TGTGCCAGCAGTCCTAGGCCCCCCATCTCCTACGAGCAGTACTTC
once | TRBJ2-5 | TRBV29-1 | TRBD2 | CSVARGGGKETQYF | TGCAGCGTTGCCCGGGGCGGGGGGAAAGAGACCCAGTACTTC
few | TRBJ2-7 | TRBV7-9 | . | CASSLGDEQYF | TGTGCCAGCAGCTTAGGAGACGAGCAGTACTTC
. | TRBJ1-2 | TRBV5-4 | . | CASSLVVEGWEGYTF | TGTGCCAGCAGCTTGGTTGTGGAGGGATGGGAGGGCTACACCTTC
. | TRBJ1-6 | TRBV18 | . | CASSSGSGYNSPLHF | TGTGCCAGCTCTTCCGGGTCGGGTTATAATTCACCCCTCCACTTT
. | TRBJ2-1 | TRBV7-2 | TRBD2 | CASSFGGRKDEQFF | TGTGCCAGCAGCTTCGGCGGGAGGAAGGACGAGCAGTTCTTC
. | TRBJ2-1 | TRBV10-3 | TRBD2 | CAIATSGGNNEQFF | TGTGCCATCGCGACTAGCGGGGGGAACAATGAGCAGTTCTTC
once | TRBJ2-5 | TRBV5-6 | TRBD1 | CASSLARDREGYSETQYF | TGTGCCAGCAGCTTGGCACGGGACAGGGAGGGATATTCGGAGACCCAGTACTTC
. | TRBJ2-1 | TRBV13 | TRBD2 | CASSFGTSENEQFF | TGTGCCAGCAGCTTCGGGACTAGCGAAAATGAGCAGTTCTTC
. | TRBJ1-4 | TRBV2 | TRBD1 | CASKKGASEKLFF | TGTGCCAGCAAGAAGGGGGCGAGTGAAAAACTGTTTTTT
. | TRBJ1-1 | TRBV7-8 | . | CASSLWSGSGTEAFF | TGTGCCAGCAGCTTATGGTCAGGGTCGGGTACTGAAGCTTTCTTT
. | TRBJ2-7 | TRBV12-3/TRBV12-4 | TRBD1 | CASSMDRGYEQYF | TGTGCCAGCAGCATGGACAGGGGCTACGAGCAGTACTTC
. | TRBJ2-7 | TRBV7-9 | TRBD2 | CASSSTSGGAGSYEQYF | TGTGCCAGCAGTTCGACTAGCGGGGGGGCCGGGTCCTACGAGCAGTACTTC
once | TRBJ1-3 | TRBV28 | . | CASSSPKTGFGNTIYF | TGTGCCAGCAGTTCTCCAAAGACAGGATTTGGAAACACCATATATTTT
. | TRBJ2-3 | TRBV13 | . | CASSLEGVGQGPPDTQYF | TGTGCCAGCAGCTTAGAAGGGGTGGGCCAGGGCCCCCCAGATACGCAGTATTTT
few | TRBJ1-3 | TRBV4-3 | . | CASSQAPTFDSGNTIYF | TGCGCCAGCAGCCAGGCCCCAACATTCGACTCTGGAAACACCATATATTTT
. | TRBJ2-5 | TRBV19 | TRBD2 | CATNSPLAGGGGETQYF | TGTGCCACCAACTCCCCACTAGCGGGGGGGGGTGGGGAGACCCAGTACTTC
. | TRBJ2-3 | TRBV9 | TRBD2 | CASSVPLAGGSTDTQYF | TGTGCCAGCAGCGTACCCCTAGCGGGGGGCAGCACAGATACGCAGTATTTT
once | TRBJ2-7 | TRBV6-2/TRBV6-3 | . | CASSSPAQQGSYEQYF | TGTGCCAGCAGTTCCCCAGCTCAGCAGGGGTCTTACGAGCAGTACTTC
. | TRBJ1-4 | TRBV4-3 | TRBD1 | CASSQGLGTGGEKLFF | TGCGCCAGCAGCCAAGGTCTCGGGACAGGAGGTGAAAAACTGTTTTTT
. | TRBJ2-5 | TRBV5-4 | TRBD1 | CASSATWTGEGETQYF | TGTGCCAGCAGCGCAACCTGGACAGGAGAGGGAGAGACCCAGTACTTC